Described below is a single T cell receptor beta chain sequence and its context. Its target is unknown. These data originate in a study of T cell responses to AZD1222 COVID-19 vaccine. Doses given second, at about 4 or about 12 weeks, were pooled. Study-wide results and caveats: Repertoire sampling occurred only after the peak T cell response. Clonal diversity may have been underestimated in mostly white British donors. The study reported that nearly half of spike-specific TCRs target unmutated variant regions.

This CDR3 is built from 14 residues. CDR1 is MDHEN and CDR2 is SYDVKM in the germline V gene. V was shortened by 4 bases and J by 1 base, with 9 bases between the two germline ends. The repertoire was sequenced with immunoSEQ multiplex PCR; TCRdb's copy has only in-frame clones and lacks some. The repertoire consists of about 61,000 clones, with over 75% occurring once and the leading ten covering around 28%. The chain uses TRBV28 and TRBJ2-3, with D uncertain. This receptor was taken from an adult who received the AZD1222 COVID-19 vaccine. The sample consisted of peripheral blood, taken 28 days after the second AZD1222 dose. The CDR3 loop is CASSSRDGTDTQYF. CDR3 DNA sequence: TGTGCCAGCAGTTCCAGAGATGGCACAGATACGCAGTATTTT.